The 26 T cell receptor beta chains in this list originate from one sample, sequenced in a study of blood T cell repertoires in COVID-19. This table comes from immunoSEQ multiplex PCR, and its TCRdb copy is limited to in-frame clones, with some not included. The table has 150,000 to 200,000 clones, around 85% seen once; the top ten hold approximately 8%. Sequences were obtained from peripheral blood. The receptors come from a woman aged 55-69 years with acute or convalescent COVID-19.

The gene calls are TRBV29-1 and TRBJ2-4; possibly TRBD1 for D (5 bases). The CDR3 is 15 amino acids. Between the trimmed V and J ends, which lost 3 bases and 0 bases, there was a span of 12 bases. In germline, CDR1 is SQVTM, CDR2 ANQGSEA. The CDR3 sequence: CSVELGVEAKNIQYF. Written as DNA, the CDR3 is TGCAGCGTTGAGCTAGGGGTCGAAGCCAAAAACATTCAGTACTTC.

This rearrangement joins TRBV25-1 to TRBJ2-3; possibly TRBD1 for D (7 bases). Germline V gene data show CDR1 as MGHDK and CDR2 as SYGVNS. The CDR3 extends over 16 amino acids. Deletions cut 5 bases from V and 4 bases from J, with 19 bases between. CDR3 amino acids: CASSPQGERRADTQYF. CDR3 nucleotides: TGTGCCAGCAGTCCCCAGGGGGAACGGAGGGCAGATACGCAGTATTTT. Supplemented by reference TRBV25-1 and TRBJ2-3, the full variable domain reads EADIYQTPRYLVIGTGKKITLECSQTMGHDKMYWYQQDPGMELHLIHYSYGVNSTEKGDLSSESTVSRIRTEHFPLTLESARPSHTSQYLCASSPQGERRADTQYFGPGTRLTVL.

CDR3 nucleotides: TGTGCCACCAGCAGAGATCTAGGAGGGGAGGGCTACACCTTC. This translates into CATSRDLGGEGYTF. The chain employs TRBV15 and TRBJ1-2, with a possible D match to TRBD1 (5 bases). The germline V gene encodes CDR1 LNHNV and CDR2 YYDKDF (reference sequence). Trimming took off 0 bases at V and 8 bases at J, with 13 bases between the two ends. The CDR3 length is 14 residues. The full variable domain, completed using reference TRBV15 and TRBJ1-2, is DAMVIQNPRYQVTQFGKPVTLSCSQTLNHNVMYWYQQKSSQAPKLLFHYYDKDFNNEADTPDNFQSRRPNTSFCFLDIRSPGLGDTAMYLCATSRDLGGEGYTFGSGTRLTVV.

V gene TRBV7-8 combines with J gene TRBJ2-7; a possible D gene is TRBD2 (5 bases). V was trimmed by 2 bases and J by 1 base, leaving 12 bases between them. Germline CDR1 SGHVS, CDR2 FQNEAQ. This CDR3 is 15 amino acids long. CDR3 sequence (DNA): TGTGCCAGCAGCTTATGGGGAGTAGGGTCCTACGAGCAGTACGTC. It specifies CASSLWGVGSYEQYV.

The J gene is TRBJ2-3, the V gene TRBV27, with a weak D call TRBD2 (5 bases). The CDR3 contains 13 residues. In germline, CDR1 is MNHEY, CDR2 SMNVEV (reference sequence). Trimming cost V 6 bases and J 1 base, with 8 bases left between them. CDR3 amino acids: CASRAAGTDTQYF. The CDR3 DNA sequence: TGTGCCAGCAGGGCAGCGGGCACAGATACGCAGTATTTT.

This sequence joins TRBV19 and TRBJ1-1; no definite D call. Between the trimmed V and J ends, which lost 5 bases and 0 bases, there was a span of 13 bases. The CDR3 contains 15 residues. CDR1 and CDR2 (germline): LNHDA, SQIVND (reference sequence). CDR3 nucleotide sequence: TGTGCCAGTAGTCCCCCTCCGAGCATGAACACTGAAGCTTTCTTT. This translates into CASSPPPSMNTEAFF.

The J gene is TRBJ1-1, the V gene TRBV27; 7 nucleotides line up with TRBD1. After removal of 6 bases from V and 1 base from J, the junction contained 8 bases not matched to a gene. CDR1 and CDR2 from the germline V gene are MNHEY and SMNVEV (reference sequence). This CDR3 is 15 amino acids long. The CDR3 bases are TGTGCCAGCAGCCCCGTCAGGGGGGCGAACACTGAAGCTTTCTTT. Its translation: CASSPVRGANTEAFF.

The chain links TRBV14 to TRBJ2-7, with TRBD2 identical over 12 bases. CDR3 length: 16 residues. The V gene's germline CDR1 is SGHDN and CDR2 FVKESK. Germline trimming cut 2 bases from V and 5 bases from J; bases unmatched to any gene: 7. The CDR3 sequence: CASSQLLAGGQHEQYV. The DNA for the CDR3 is TGTGCCAGCAGCCAACTGCTAGCGGGAGGGCAACACGAGCAGTACGTC.

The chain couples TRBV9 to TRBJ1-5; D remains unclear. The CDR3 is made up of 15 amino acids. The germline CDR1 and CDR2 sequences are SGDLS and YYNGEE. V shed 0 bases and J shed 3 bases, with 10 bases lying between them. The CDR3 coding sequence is TGTGCCAGCAGCGTAGGTGGAGAACCCAATCAGCCCCAGCATTTT. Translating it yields CASSVGGEPNQPQHF.

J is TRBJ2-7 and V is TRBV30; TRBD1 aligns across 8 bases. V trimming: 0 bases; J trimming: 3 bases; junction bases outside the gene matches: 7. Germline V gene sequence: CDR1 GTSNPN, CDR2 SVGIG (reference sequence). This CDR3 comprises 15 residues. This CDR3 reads CAWSVLQGVFYEQYF. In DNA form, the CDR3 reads TGTGCCTGGAGTGTATTACAGGGGGTTTTCTACGAGCAGTACTTC.

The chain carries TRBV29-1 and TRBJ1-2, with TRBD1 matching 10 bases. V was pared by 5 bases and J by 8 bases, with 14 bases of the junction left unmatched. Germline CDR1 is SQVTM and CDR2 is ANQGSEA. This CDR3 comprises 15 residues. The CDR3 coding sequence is TGCAGCGTTTCGGGGTCGGACAGGGGGTTAAGCGGCTACACCTTC. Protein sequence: CSVSGSDRGLSGYTF.

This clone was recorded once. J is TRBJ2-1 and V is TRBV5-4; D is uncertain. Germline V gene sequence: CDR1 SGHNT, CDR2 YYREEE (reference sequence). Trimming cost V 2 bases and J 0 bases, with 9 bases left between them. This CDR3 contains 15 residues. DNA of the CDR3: TGTGCCAGCAGCTTCCCGCAGAACTCCTACAATGAGCAGTTCTTC. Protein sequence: CASSFPQNSYNEQFF.

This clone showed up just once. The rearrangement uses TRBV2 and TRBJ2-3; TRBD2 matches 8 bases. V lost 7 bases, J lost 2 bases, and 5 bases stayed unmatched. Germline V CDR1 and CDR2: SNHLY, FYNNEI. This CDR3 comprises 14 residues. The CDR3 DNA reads TGTGCCAGCAATTTAGCGGGACTCACAGATACGCAGTATTTT. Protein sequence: CASNLAGLTDTQYF.

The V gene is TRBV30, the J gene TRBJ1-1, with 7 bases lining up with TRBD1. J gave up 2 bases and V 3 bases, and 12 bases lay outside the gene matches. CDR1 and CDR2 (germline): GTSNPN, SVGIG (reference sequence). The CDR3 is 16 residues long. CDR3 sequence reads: CAWRPRVVGGNTEAFF. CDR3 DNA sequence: TGTGCCTGGAGACCCAGAGTGGTAGGGGGCAACACTGAAGCTTTCTTT.

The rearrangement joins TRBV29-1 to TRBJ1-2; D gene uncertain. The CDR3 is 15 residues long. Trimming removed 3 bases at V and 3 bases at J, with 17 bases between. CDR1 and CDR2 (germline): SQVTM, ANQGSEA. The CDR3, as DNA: TGCAGCGTTGAGGGAGGGCCGGGAGGTGACTATGGCTACACCTTC. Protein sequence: CSVEGGPGGDYGYTF.

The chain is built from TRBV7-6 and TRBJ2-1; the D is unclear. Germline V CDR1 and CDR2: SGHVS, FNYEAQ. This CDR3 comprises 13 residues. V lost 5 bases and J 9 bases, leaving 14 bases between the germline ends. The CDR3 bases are TGTGCCAGCAGCCCCCTCGGTCCTGGTGAGCAGTTCTTC. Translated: CASSPLGPGEQFF.

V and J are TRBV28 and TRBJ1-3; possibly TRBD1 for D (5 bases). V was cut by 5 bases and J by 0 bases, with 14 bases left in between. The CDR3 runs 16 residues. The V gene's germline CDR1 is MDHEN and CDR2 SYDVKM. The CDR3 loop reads CASSPIFGASGNTIYF. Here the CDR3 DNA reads TGTGCCAGCAGTCCTATTTTTGGGGCCTCTGGAAACACCATATATTTT.

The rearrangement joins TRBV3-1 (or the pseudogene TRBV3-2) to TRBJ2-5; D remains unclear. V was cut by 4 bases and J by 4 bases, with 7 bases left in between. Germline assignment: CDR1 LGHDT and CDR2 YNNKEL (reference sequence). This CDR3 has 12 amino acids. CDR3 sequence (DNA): TGTGCCAGCAGCCTAATCCTAGAGACCCAGTACTTC. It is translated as CASSLILETQYF.

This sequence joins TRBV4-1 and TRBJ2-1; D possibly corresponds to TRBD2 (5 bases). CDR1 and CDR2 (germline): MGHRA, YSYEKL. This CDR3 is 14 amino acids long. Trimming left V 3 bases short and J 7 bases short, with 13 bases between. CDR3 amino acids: CASSQIYGGNEQFF. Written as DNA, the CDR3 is TGCGCCAGCAGCCAGATATATGGAGGTAATGAGCAGTTCTTC.

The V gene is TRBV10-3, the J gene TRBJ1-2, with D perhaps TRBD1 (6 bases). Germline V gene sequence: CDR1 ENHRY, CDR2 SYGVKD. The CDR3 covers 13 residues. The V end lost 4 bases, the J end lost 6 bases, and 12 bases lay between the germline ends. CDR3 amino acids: CAISATGRNGYTF. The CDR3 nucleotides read TGTGCCATCAGTGCCACAGGGCGGAATGGCTACACCTTC.

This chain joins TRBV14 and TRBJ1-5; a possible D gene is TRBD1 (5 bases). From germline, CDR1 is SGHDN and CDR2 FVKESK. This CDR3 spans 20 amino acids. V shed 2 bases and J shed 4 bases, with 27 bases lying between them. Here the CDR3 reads CASSQPGGSENGRANQPQHF. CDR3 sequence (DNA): TGTGCCAGCAGCCAACCCGGGGGTTCGGAGAATGGGAGGGCGAATCAGCCCCAGCATTTT. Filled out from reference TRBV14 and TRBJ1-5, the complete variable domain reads EAGVTQFPSHSVIEKGQTVTLRCDPISGHDNLYWYRRVMGKEIKFLLHFVKESKQDESGMPNNRFLAERTGGTYSTLKVQPAELEDSGVYFCASSQPGGSENGRANQPQHFGDGTRLSIL.

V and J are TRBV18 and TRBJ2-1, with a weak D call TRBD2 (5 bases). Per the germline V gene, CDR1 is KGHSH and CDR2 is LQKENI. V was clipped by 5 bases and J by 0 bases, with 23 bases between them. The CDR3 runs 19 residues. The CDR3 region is CASSVLRGPTQSSYNEQFF. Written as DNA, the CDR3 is TGTGCCAGCTCAGTTTTAAGAGGGCCGACCCAGAGCTCCTACAATGAGCAGTTCTTC.

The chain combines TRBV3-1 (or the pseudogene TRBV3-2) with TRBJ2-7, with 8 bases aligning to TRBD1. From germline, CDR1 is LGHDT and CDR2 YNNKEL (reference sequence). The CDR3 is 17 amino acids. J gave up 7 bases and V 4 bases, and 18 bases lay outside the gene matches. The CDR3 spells CASSRKSSRTGMSEQYF. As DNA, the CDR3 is TGTGCCAGCAGCCGCAAGTCGAGCAGGACAGGGATGAGTGAGCAGTACTTC.

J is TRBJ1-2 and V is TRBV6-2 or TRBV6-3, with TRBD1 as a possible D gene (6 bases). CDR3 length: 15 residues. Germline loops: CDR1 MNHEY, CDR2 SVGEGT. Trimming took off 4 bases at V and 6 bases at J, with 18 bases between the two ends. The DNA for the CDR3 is TGTGCCAGCAGTTTCGGGAGGGGGGCCCTCAATGGCTACACCTTC. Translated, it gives CASSFGRGALNGYTF.

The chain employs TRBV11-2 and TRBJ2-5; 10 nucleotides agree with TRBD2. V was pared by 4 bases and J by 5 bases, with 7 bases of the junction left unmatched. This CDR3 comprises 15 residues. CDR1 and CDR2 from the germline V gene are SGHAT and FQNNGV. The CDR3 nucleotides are TGTGCCAGCAGCTCTCTACTAGCGGGGCAGGAGACCCAGTACTTC. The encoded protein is CASSSLLAGQETQYF. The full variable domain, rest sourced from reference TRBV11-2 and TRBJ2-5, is EAGVAQSPRYKIIEKRQSVAFWCNPISGHATLYWYQQILGQGPKLLIQFQNNGVVDDSQLPKDRFSAERLKGVDSTLKIQPAKLEDSAVYLCASSSLLAGQETQYFGPGTRLLVL.

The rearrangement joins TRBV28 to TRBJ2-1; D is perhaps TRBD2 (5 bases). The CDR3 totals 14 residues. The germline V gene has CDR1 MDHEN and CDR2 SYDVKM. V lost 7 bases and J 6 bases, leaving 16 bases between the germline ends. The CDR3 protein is CASILPGVTNEQFF. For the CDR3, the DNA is TGTGCCAGCATCCTCCCCGGGGTAACCAATGAGCAGTTCTTC.